These 20 T cell receptor beta chains share one sample of origin, sequenced in a study of vaccination and CD4 T cells after COVID-19. A single record per CDR3 protein comes from TCRdb applying MiXCR to the PCR reads. The sample includes tens of thousands of distinct CDR3 sequences, roughly 50% of them seen just once. Indicated time point: late sampling 161 to 241 days after vaccination in a few convalescent patients. The sequenced sample was CD4+ T cells from blood, obtained about 7 months after SARS-CoV-2 vaccination. These receptors came from a human donor who had recovered from COVID-19.

J is TRBJ2-5 and V is TRBV25-1; TRBD2 matches 11 bases. From germline, CDR1 is MGHDK and CDR2 SYGVNS. Trimming cost V 3 bases and J 5 bases; bases outside gene matches: 11. CDR3 length: 17 residues. The CDR3 sequence is CASSDRQTSGSEETQYF. In nucleotides, the CDR3 is TGTGCCAGCAGTGATCGACAAACTAGCGGGAGTGAGGAGACCCAGTACTTC.

This clonotype was detected only a few times. The chain is built from TRBV7-2 and TRBJ2-1; 8 nucleotides agree with TRBD2. In germline, CDR1 is SGHTA, CDR2 FQGNSA. CDR3 size: 15 residues. Trimming removed 1 base from V and 7 bases from J; junction bases left unmatched: 6. The CDR3 DNA sequence: TGTGCCAGCAGCTTAGACAGCGGGAGTTTTAATGAGCAGTTCTTC. This gives the protein CASSLDSGSFNEQFF.

This clonotype was observed once. The CDR3 coding sequence is TGTGCCAGCAGCCCCCTCCAGAGGGATACGCAGTATTTT. This gives the protein CASSPLQRDTQYF. The chain combines TRBV7-2 with TRBJ2-3; D is unresolved. Looked up from germline, CDR1 is SGHTA and CDR2 is FQGNSA. This CDR3 contains 13 residues. V was pared by 5 bases and J by 6 bases, with 12 bases between.

The chain combines TRBV10-3 with TRBJ2-3, with D maybe TRBD1 (6 bases). The V end was cut by 9 bases, the J end by 3 bases, with 13 bases between. CDR3 length: 13 residues. Per the germline V gene, CDR1 is ENHRY and CDR2 is SYGVKD. CDR3 bases: TGTGCCATATACAGGGTAGAAACAGATACGCAGTATTTT. It yields the protein CAIYRVETDTQYF.

This clonotype occurred once. V is TRBV6-1 and J is TRBJ2-1, with a possible D match to TRBD1 (5 bases). Trimming pared 11 bases from V and 0 bases from J, leaving 11 bases between. Germline V gene data show CDR1 as MNHNS and CDR2 as SASEGT. The CDR3 length is 13 residues. The CDR3, as DNA: TGTGCCTCCCGACAGCTCTCCTACAATGAGCAGTTCTTC. Translated: CASRQLSYNEQFF.

V and J are TRBV28 and TRBJ2-1, with a tentative D call TRBD2 (6 bases). The CDR3 runs 14 residues. The germline CDR1 and CDR2 sequences are MDHEN and SYDVKM. The V end lost 3 bases, the J end lost 6 bases, and 12 bases lay between the germline ends. The CDR3, as DNA: TGTGCCAGCAGTTTTTCGGGAGCTGGCAATGAGCAGTTCTTC. This sequence encodes CASSFSGAGNEQFF.

The chain combines TRBV1 with TRBJ2-6; TRBD1, the table's D call, was not compared with the DNA. TRBV1 is marked as a pseudogene. CDR3 size: 18 residues. The CDR3 DNA reads TGCACCAGCAGCTATACAGGGCTTTGGTTGGCTGGGGCCAACGTCCTGACTTTC. Amino acids: CTSSYTGLWLAGANVLTF.

This chain connects TRBV2 to TRBJ2-5, with D uncertain. Germline loops: CDR1 SNHLY, CDR2 FYNNEI. V lost 8 bases to trimming and J lost 2 bases, with 6 bases between them. This CDR3 comprises 11 residues. CDR3 coding DNA: TGTGCCAGCCCAGGACAAGAGACCCAGTACTTC. This codes for CASPGQETQYF.

This sequence joins TRBV27 and TRBJ2-7; tentative D call: TRBD1 (6 bases). Deletions cut 0 bases from V and 4 bases from J, with 16 bases between. CDR3 length: 16 residues. Germline V gene sequence: CDR1 MNHEY, CDR2 SMNVEV (reference sequence). The CDR3 DNA is TGTGCCAGCAGTTTATCAACGTCCCGGGACAAGTACGAGCAGTACTTC. Amino acids: CASSLSTSRDKYEQYF.

This rearrangement joins TRBV20-1 to TRBJ2-1; D not certain. Germline CDR1 is DFQATT and CDR2 is SNEGSKA (reference sequence). Trimming took off 3 bases at V and 0 bases at J, with 12 bases between the two ends. The CDR3 contains 15 residues. The DNA of the CDR3 is TGCAGTGCTAGTTCCATTACGAGCTCCTACAATGAGCAGTTCTTC. It encodes CSASSITSSYNEQFF.

J is TRBJ2-3 and V is TRBV20-1; D is possibly TRBD1 (5 bases). The germline gives CDR1 DFQATT, CDR2 SNEGSKA (reference sequence). The CDR3 runs to 14 residues. Trimming took off 7 bases at V and 0 bases at J, with 14 bases between the two ends. The CDR3 bases are TGCAGTGTTGCCCAGGGAACTAGCACAGATACGCAGTATTTT. Its protein product is CSVAQGTSTDTQYF.

The V call is TRBV7-9, the J call TRBJ1-5, with no clear D. V was clipped by 3 bases and J by 7 bases, with 10 bases between them. Germline CDR1 is SEHNR and CDR2 is FQNEAQ (reference sequence). The length of the CDR3 is 13 residues. CDR3 nucleotide sequence: TGTGCCAGCAGCTTCGCAGGCGGCCAGCCCCAGCATTTT. Its translation: CASSFAGGQPQHF.

The sample holds a few counts of this clonotype. V and J are TRBV5-4 and TRBJ1-2; perhaps TRBD1 as D (6 bases). The V gene's germline CDR1 is SGHNT and CDR2 YYREEE (reference sequence). Between the trimmed V and J ends, which lost 3 bases and 3 bases, there was a span of 9 bases. The CDR3 is 13 amino acids. The CDR3 DNA reads as TGTGCCAGCAGCTCGGACAGCCACTATGGCTACACCTTC. This gives the protein CASSSDSHYGYTF. Variable domain in full (rest from reference TRBV5-4 and TRBJ1-2): ETGVTQSPTHLIKTRGQQVTLRCSSQSGHNTVSWYQQALGQGPQFIFQYYREEENGRGNFPPRFSGLQFPNYSSELNVNALELDDSALYLCASSSDSHYGYTFGSGTRLTVV.

This chain connects TRBV7-4 to TRBJ2-1, with 7 bases aligning to TRBD2. Trimming cost V 5 bases and J 3 bases; bases outside gene matches: 7. This CDR3 has 15 amino acids. The V gene's germline CDR1 is SGHVT and CDR2 SQSDAQ. CDR3: CASSATGTNYNEQFF. Written as DNA, the CDR3 is TGTGCCAGCAGCGCTACCGGGACTAACTACAATGAGCAGTTCTTC.

This clonotype was seen only once. Being one base from a much bigger clone, this may be a read error. The V call is TRBV7-6, the J call TRBJ2-5; 11 bases align to TRBD2. Germline V gene sequence: CDR1 SGHVS, CDR2 FNYEAQ. The CDR3 sequence is 16 residues long. CDR3 in amino acids: CASNLAGGGLQETQYF. The DNA for the CDR3 is TGTGCCAGCAACTTAGCGGGAGGGGGCTTACAAGAGACCCAGTACTTC.

The V and J genes are TRBV28 and TRBJ2-3; D uncertain. The CDR3 loop spans 12 amino acids. Germline loops: CDR1 MDHEN, CDR2 SYDVKM. V was pared by 6 bases and J by 6 bases, with 10 bases between. CDR3 bases: TGTGCCAGCAGAGTGGGGTGGGATACGCAGTATTTT. Protein sequence: CASRVGWDTQYF.

This clonotype was detected a few times. V is TRBV7-9 and J is TRBJ2-3, with D uncertain. The CDR3 has 14 residues. Deletions cut 0 bases from V and 2 bases from J, with 6 bases between. Germline V CDR1 and CDR2: SEHNR, FQNEAQ (reference sequence). The CDR3 loop is CASSLALITDTQYF. The CDR3 nucleotides read TGTGCCAGCAGCTTAGCCCTGATCACAGATACGCAGTATTTT.

A few counts support this clonotype. This sequence joins TRBV7-8 and TRBJ2-1; D is undetermined. Germline V CDR1 and CDR2: SGHVS, FQNEAQ. This CDR3 region has 14 residues. V dropped 2 bases and J dropped 6 bases, with 11 bases sitting between them. Here the CDR3 DNA reads TGTGCCAGCAGCTTACGGTGGCAGATCAATGAGCAGTTCTTC. It codes for CASSLRWQINEQFF.

CDR3 nucleotide sequence: TGTGCCAGCAGTACAGGGGATGAGGGAAACTATGGCTACACCTTC. As protein: CASSTGDEGNYGYTF. The chain uses TRBV28 and TRBJ1-2; 7 bases fit TRBD1. CDR1 is MDHEN and CDR2 is SYDVKM in the germline V gene. The V gene end was trimmed by 5 bases and the J gene end by 2 bases; junction bases not matched to a gene: 8. The CDR3 contains 15 residues.

Only a few counts were recorded for this clonotype. The V and J genes are TRBV7-9 and TRBJ2-5; 7 nucleotides agree with TRBD1. Per the germline V gene, CDR1 is SEHNR and CDR2 is FQNEAQ (reference sequence). The CDR3 spans 14 residues. Unmatched junction bases numbered 8, after V lost 5 bases and J lost 5 bases. The CDR3 loop reads CASSPLQGWETQYF. The CDR3 nucleotides are TGTGCCAGCAGCCCATTACAGGGGTGGGAGACCCAGTACTTC.